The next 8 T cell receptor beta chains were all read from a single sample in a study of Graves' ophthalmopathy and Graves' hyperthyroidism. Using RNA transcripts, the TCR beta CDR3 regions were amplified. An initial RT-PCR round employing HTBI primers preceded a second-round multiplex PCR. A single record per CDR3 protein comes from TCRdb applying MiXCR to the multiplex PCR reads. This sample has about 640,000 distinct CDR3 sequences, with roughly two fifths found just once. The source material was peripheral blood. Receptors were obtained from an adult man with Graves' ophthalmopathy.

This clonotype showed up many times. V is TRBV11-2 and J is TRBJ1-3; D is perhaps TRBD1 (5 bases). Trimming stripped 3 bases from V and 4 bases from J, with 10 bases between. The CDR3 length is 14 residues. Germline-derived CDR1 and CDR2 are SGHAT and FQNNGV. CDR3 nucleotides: TGTGCCAGCAGCTTCAGCAGGGTCGGAAACACCATATATTTT. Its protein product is CASSFSRVGNTIYF.

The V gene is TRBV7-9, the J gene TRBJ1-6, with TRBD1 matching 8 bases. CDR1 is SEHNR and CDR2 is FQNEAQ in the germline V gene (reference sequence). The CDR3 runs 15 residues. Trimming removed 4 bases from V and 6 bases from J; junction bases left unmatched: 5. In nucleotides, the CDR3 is TGTGCCAGCAGCTCCTCGGGACAGGTTAATTCACCCCTCCACTTT. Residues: CASSSSGQVNSPLHF.

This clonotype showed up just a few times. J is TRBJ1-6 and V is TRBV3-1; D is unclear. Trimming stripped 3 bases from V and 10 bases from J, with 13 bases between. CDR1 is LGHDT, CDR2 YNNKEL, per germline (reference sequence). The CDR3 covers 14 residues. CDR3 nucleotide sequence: TGTGCCAGCAGCCACACCGGGATTGACTCACCCCTCCACTTT. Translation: CASSHTGIDSPLHF. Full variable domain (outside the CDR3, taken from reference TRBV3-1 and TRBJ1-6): DTAVSQTPKYLVTQMGNDKSIKCEQNLGHDTMYWYKQDSKKFLKIMFSYNNKELIINETVPNRFSPKSPDKAHLNLHINSLELGDSAVYFCASSHTGIDSPLHFGNGTRLTVT.

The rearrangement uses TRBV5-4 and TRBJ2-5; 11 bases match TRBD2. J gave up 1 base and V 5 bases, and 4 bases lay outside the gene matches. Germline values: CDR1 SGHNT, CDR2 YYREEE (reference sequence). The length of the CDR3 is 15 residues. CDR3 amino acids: CASSRSGGGQETQYF. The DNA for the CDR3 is TGTGCCAGCAGTCGTAGCGGGGGGGGCCAAGAGACCCAGTACTTC.

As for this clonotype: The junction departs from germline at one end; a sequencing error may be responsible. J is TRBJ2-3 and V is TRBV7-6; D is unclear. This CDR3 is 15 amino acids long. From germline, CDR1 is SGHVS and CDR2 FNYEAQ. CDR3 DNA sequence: TGTGCCAGCAGCTCCAACGTATCCCCCACAGATACGCAGGATTTT. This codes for CASSSNVSPTDTQDF.

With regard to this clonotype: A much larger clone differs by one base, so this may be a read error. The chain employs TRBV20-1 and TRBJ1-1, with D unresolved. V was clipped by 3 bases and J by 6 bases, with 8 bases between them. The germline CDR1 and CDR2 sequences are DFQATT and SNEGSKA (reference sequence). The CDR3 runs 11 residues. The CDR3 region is CSASQNAEAFF. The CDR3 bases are TGCAGTGCTAGCCAAAACGCTGAAGCTTTCTTT.

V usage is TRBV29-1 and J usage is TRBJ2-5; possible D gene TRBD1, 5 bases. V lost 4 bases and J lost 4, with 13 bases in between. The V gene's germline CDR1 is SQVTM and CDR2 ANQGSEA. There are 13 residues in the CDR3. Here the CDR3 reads CSVGADRGETQYF. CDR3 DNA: TGCAGCGTTGGAGCCGACAGAGGAGAGACCCAGTACTTC.

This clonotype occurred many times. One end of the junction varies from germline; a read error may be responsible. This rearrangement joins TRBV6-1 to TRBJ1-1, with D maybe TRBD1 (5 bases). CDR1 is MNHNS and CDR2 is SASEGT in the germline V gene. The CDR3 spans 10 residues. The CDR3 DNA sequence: TGTGCCAGCAGTGAAGGGACACTAGGTTTT. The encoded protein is CASSEGTLGF.